This T cell receptor beta chain was observed in a study of T cells after yellow fever vaccination. As for the study in general: Separation of EM, EMRA, CM and Tscm memory subsets by sorting relied on CD3, CD45RA, CCR7 and CD95. The study, taken as a whole, reports: Sorted memory subsets on day 0 showed almost all vaccine-responding clonotypes to be undetectable. Post-booster reappearance was seen for most primary-vaccination clones (around 97% CD4, around 91% CD8).

This clonotype was counted only a few times. 5'RACE template switching added a universal primer site and UMIs to TCR cDNA. TCRdb fed the 5' RACE reads into MiXCR, producing one record per CDR3 protein. This sample yields under 50,000 distinct CDR3 sequences, of which roughly 6.4% are seen a single time; over 9.5% belongs to the top ten. The CDR3 is 16 residues long. Looked up from germline, CDR1 is MGHRA and CDR2 is YSYEKL. V lost 2 bases and J lost 6; bases outside the gene matches: 11. This chain uses TRBV4-1 with TRBJ2-3, with 7 bases aligning to TRBD1. The material was PBMCs, either bulk or a sorted T-cell subset (CD4+, CD8+, memory, or dextramer-sorted; not recorded which), obtained 45 days after the yellow fever booster vaccination. This clonotype originated in a man aged 30-40 years who received the YFV17D yellow fever vaccine. The CDR3 region has the DNA TGCGCCAGCAGCCAACCCGGGACAGCTAGGGAGGATACGCAGTATTTT. This translates into CASSQPGTAREDTQYF.